The rows below give T cell receptor beta chains drawn from one sample of a study of graft-versus-host responses after intestinal transplantation. Assay: immunoSEQ multiplex PCR; the TCRdb copy retains only in-frame clones and omits some. Here the sample spans some 90,000 clones, just under 95% being singletons. Their specific antigens are unknown. Sample: unstimulated CD4+ T cells sorted from spleen or lymph node cells, taken before intestinal transplant. All receptors derive from a human donor who received an intestinal transplant. Both conserved end residues are part of each CDR3. Each record gives: CDR3 protein, CDR3 DNA, D gene, J gene, V gene, clone size. The D gene is left open where the match is weak. Expanded clones get a size class; other rows say once, few or many, or leave the size out.

CASSQGEADNQPQHF,TGTGCCAGCAGCCAAGGGGAGGCAGACAATCAGCCCCAGCATTTT,-,TRBJ1-5,TRBV4-2,-
CASSRPIQGRGTEAFF,TGTGCCAGCTCACGGCCGATACAGGGGCGGGGCACTGAAGCTTTCTTT,TRBD1,TRBJ1-1,TRBV18,-
CASSYSRGHRAEAFF,TGTGCCAGCAGTTACTCACGGGGGCACCGGGCTGAAGCTTTCTTT,-,TRBJ1-1,TRBV6-5,once
CASSSRSGTGPIYYEQYF,TGTGCCAGCAGTTCAAGGTCCGGGACAGGGCCAATCTACTACGAGCAGTACTTC,TRBD1,TRBJ2-7,TRBV27,-
CASQALAGSGETQYF,TGTGCCAGTCAGGCGCTAGCGGGCTCGGGGGAGACCCAGTACTTC,TRBD2,TRBJ2-5,TRBV2,-
CASSLRGTDTQYF,TGTGCCAGCAGCTTGAGGGGCACAGATACGCAGTATTTT,-,TRBJ2-3,TRBV5-6,-
CASSLTGSYGYTF,TGTGCCAGCAGTTTAACAGGGAGCTATGGCTACACCTTC,-,TRBJ1-2,TRBV28,-
CASSIGPLTGRETQYF,TGTGCCAGTAGTATAGGCCCCCTCACGGGAAGGGAGACCCAGTACTTC,-,TRBJ2-5,TRBV19,-
CASSPGTGENEQYF,TGTGCCAGCTCACCGGGGACAGGGGAGAACGAGCAGTACTTC,TRBD1,TRBJ2-7,TRBV18,-
CASSLETGVYGYTF,TGTGCCAGCAGCTTGGAGACGGGGGTCTATGGCTACACCTTC,-,TRBJ1-2,TRBV5-4,-
CASSPVAGTSKFF,TGTGCCAGCAGCCCAGTTGCCGGGACTAGTAAGTTCTTC,TRBD2,TRBJ2-1,TRBV7-3,-
CASSFQSYLNSPLHF,TGCGCCAGCAGCTTCCAGAGCTACTTGAATTCACCCCTCCACTTT,-,TRBJ1-6,TRBV5-1,-
CASSFSTGANTGELFF,TGTGCCAGCAGCTTCTCGACAGGGGCGAACACCGGGGAGCTGTTTTTT,TRBD1,TRBJ2-2,TRBV11-2,-
CASSPFPGGTDTQYF,TGTGCCAGCAGCCCATTCCCCGGGGGCACAGATACGCAGTATTTT,-,TRBJ2-3,TRBV6-6,-
CASRGRDRGLYEQYF,TGTGCCAGCAGGGGAAGGGACAGGGGGCTGTACGAGCAGTACTTC,TRBD1,TRBJ2-7,TRBV6-5,-
CAWSTTRGTSGYTGELFF,TGTGCCTGGAGTACCACCCGCGGGACTAGCGGGTACACCGGGGAGCTGTTTTTT,TRBD2,TRBJ2-2,TRBV30,-
CASSLQAGVTDTQYF,TGTGCCAGCAGCTTACAAGCGGGAGTCACAGATACGCAGTATTTT,TRBD2,TRBJ2-3,TRBV7-9,-
CASSRGQGTATNEKLFF,TGTGCCAGCTCACGAGGACAGGGGACCGCAACTAATGAAAAACTGTTTTTT,TRBD1,TRBJ1-4,TRBV18,-
CASRGQGAYEQYF,TGCGCCAGCAGGGGACAGGGGGCCTACGAGCAGTACTTC,TRBD1,TRBJ2-7,TRBV5-1,-
CASRPRQGGGGSYNEQFF,TGTGCCAGCAGGCCCCGACAGGGGGGAGGGGGGAGCTACAATGAGCAGTTCTTC,TRBD1,TRBJ2-1,TRBV27,-
CASRWGLAGVGGDTQYF,TGTGCCAGTAGATGGGGACTAGCGGGAGTCGGAGGAGATACGCAGTATTTT,TRBD2,TRBJ2-3,TRBV19,-
CASSISGTTFNEQFF,TGTGCCAGTAGTATTAGCGGGACTACCTTCAATGAGCAGTTCTTC,TRBD2,TRBJ2-1,TRBV19,-
CASRWDSTYSNQPQHF,TGTGCCAGTAGGTGGGACAGTACCTATAGCAATCAGCCCCAGCATTTT,TRBD1,TRBJ1-5,TRBV19,-
CASSLPRTLAGNTIYF,TGTGCCAGCAGCTTACCCCGGACACTGGCTGGAAACACCATATATTTT,-,TRBJ1-3,TRBV7-9,-
CASSLAPGLAGVGAYEQYF,TGTGCCAGCAGCTTAGCCCCTGGTCTAGCGGGAGTTGGGGCCTACGAGCAGTACTTC,TRBD2,TRBJ2-7,TRBV7-9,-
CASSIDNGRAGHNEQFF,TGTGCCAGTAGTATAGATAACGGGAGGGCCGGCCACAATGAGCAGTTCTTC,TRBD2,TRBJ2-1,TRBV19,-
CASSLAYQREGLRNEQFF,TGTGCCAGCAGCTTAGCGTACCAGCGGGAGGGGTTGCGAAATGAGCAGTTCTTC,TRBD2,TRBJ2-1,TRBV7-9,-
CASSGGTGYQETQYF,TGTGCCAGTAGTGGCGGGACAGGGTACCAAGAGACCCAGTACTTC,TRBD1,TRBJ2-5,TRBV19,-
CATSRKLIAGRTDTQYF,TGTGCCACCAGCAGAAAACTAATAGCGGGAAGAACAGATACGCAGTATTTT,TRBD2,TRBJ2-3,TRBV15,-
CASSVGGASEQYF,TGCGCCAGCAGCGTAGGCGGCGCTTCAGAGCAGTACTTC,-,TRBJ2-7,TRBV5-1,-
CASARDQAGEHEQFF,TGTGCCAGCGCGAGGGATCAAGCGGGAGAACATGAGCAGTTCTTC,TRBD2,TRBJ2-1,TRBV2,-
CASSLLLLENTEAFF,TGCGCCAGCAGCTTGTTACTGTTGGAGAACACTGAAGCTTTCTTT,-,TRBJ1-1,TRBV5-1,-
CASRDYYNEQFF,TGTGCCAGCCGGGACTATTACAATGAGCAGTTCTTC,TRBD2,TRBJ2-1,TRBV28,-
CASSARQEHGYTF,TGTGCCAGCAGCGCGCGACAGGAGCATGGCTACACCTTC,-,TRBJ1-2,TRBV11-1,-
CAMEGDSYNEQFF,TGTGCTATGGAGGGCGACTCCTACAATGAGCAGTTCTTC,-,TRBJ2-1,TRBV7-2,-
CASSEDRNYGYTF,TGTGCCAGCAGCGAAGACAGGAACTATGGCTACACCTTC,-,TRBJ1-2,TRBV7-8,-
CASSTQGQLPTDTQYF,TGTGCCAGCAGCACCCAGGGACAGCTACCCACAGATACGCAGTATTTT,TRBD1,TRBJ2-3,TRBV7-8,-
CASSIIGGNADTQYF,TGTGCCAGTAGTATAATCGGAGGGAACGCAGATACGCAGTATTTT,-,TRBJ2-3,TRBV19,-
CAWSVKRELEQYF,TGTGCCTGGAGTGTAAAGCGGGAGCTCGAGCAGTACTTC,TRBD2,TRBJ2-7,TRBV30,-
CASSEMEGMSNQPQHF,TGTGCCAGCAGTGAAATGGAGGGGATGAGCAATCAGCCCCAGCATTTT,-,TRBJ1-5,TRBV6-1,-
CASRRAHSSYEQYF,TGTGCCAGCAGAAGGGCTCATAGCTCCTACGAGCAGTACTTC,-,TRBJ2-7,TRBV21-1,-
CASSLGGLRAEKLFF,TGTGCCAGCAGCTTAGGGGGCCTTAGGGCAGAAAAACTGTTTTTT,-,TRBJ1-4,TRBV7-9,few
CASSPFREGAFF,TGTGCCAGCTCACCATTTAGGGAAGGTGCTTTCTTT,-,TRBJ1-1,TRBV18,few
CATLLADTQYF,TGTGCCACCTTACTAGCGGATACGCAGTATTTT,TRBD2,TRBJ2-3,TRBV19,-
CASSSGLAGEAYNEQFF,TGCGCCAGCAGCTCGGGACTAGCGGGAGAAGCCTACAATGAGCAGTTCTTC,TRBD2,TRBJ2-1,TRBV5-1,-
CASSLVGSPRYEQYF,TGTGCCAGCAGCTTGGTCGGAAGCCCTCGCTACGAGCAGTACTTC,-,TRBJ2-7,TRBV7-2,-
CASSYDSLNYGYTF,TGTGCCAGCAGTTACGACAGTCTTAACTATGGCTACACCTTC,-,TRBJ1-2,TRBV6-5,-
CATSSTGVGYSGANVLTF,TGTGCCACCAGCAGTACAGGGGTGGGGTACTCTGGGGCCAACGTCCTGACTTTC,TRBD1,TRBJ2-6,TRBV15,-
CASSLDEGGFRNQPQHF,TGTGCCAGCAGCTTAGATGAGGGGGGATTTCGCAATCAGCCCCAGCATTTT,-,TRBJ1-5,TRBV7-9,-